This is a list of T cell receptor beta chains from one sample in a study of PD-1 blockade in classical Hodgkin lymphoma. Libraries were prepared by immunoSEQ multiplex PCR; TCRdb keeps only in-frame clonotypes and omits some of them. The sample includes about 90,000 clones, 75% to 90% of them seen just once. Material: peripheral blood mononuclear cells (PBMCs), obtained before the second cycle of nivolumab. Receptors originate from a human donor with classical Hodgkin lymphoma. Both conserved end residues are part of each CDR3.

CDR3: CASSFGGANYGYTF; V: TRBV7-2; J: TRBJ1-2
CDR3: CASSEMRVTSGGAYEQFF; V: TRBV2; J: TRBJ2-1
CDR3: CASSRRENSYNEQFF; V: TRBV5-5; J: TRBJ2-1
CDR3: CASSETRWTNTEAFF; V: TRBV10-2; J: TRBJ1-1
CDR3: CASSLLRAGGDTQYF; V: TRBV11-2; J: TRBJ2-3
CDR3: CAISVGDRGRNTEAFF; V: TRBV10-3; J: TRBJ1-1
CDR3: CATGTADNSPLHF; V: TRBV10-3; J: TRBJ1-6
CDR3: CASSYPREGRYEQYF; V: TRBV6-5; J: TRBJ2-7
CDR3: CASSVASGGYEQYF; V: TRBV9; J: TRBJ2-7
CDR3: CASSFSPRGSYEQYF; V: TRBV27; J: TRBJ2-7
CDR3: CASSLFVGIRYEQYF; V: TRBV28; J: TRBJ2-7
CDR3: CASSSRREVSYEQYF; V: TRBV11-2; J: TRBJ2-7
CDR3: CASGLAAYNEQFF; V: TRBV27; J: TRBJ2-1
CDR3: CASSLGSGEKETQYF; V: TRBV27; J: TRBJ2-5
CDR3: CASSFSGTSTDTQYF; V: TRBV7-6; J: TRBJ2-3
CDR3: CASSENTGELFF; V: TRBV10-1; J: TRBJ2-2
CDR3: CASSLGDRGKLDTQYF; V: TRBV5-7; J: TRBJ2-3
CDR3: CASSRTAGGGQPQHF; V: TRBV6-1; J: TRBJ1-5
CDR3: CASSSRTRTSSYEQYF; V: TRBV7-9; J: TRBJ2-7
CDR3: CASSPLQLLAGGPETQYF; V: TRBV18; J: TRBJ2-5
CDR3: CASSETVSTDTQYF; V: TRBV2; J: TRBJ2-3
CDR3: CASSSRTESYEQYF; V: TRBV7-9; J: TRBJ2-7
CDR3: CASSSYSGTPTYEQYF; V: TRBV5-4; J: TRBJ2-7
CDR3: CASSYQDYTEAFF; V: TRBV6-5; J: TRBJ1-1
CDR3: CASSSRDNYSYEQYF; V: TRBV28; J: TRBJ2-7
CDR3: CASKRTGTSGPTEQFF; V: TRBV27; J: TRBJ2-1